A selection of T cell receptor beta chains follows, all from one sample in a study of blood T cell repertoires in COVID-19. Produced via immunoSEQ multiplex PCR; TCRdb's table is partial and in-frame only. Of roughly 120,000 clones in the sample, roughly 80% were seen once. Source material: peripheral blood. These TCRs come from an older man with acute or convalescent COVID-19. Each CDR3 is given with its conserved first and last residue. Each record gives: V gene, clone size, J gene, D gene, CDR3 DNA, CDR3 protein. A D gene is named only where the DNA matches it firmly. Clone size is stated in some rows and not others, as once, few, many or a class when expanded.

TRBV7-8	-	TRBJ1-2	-	TGTGCCAGCAGCTTAGGGTACACTAACTATGGCTACACCTTC	CASSLGYTNYGYTF
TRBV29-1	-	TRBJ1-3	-	TGCAGCCCTGGGGGGGGTCCGGAAAACACCATATATTTT	CSPGGGPENTIYF
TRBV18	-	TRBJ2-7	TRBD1	TGTGCCAGCTCACCGGGGACAGGGGGTTTTTACGAGCAGTACTTC	CASSPGTGGFYEQYF
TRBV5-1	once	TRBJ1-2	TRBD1	TGCGCCAGCAGCGCACCGGGACAGAACTATGGCTACACCTTC	CASSAPGQNYGYTF
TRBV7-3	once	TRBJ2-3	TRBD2	TGTGCCAGCAGCCCCGGACTAGCGGGGGGAGGAGATACGCAGTATTTT	CASSPGLAGGGDTQYF
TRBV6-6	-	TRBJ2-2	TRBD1	TGTGCCAGCAGTCCCGGACAGGGGGCCGCCGGGGAGCTGTTTTTT	CASSPGQGAAGELFF
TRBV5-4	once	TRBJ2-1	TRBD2	TGTGCCAGCAGCAGAACTAGCGGGGGGCCTAATACGTACAATGAGCAGTTCTTC	CASSRTSGGPNTYNEQFF
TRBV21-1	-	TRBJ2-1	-	TGTGCCAGCAGCAAAGCCGAGACAGGGGCGAACTACAATGAGCAGTTCTTC	CASSKAETGANYNEQFF
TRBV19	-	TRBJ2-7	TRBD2	TGTGCCAGTAGTGACCAGAGAGCGGGGGGACGGTACGAGCAGTACTTC	CASSDQRAGGRYEQYF
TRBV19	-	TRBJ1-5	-	TGTGCCAGTAGTATAATCCAGGGGATTGGGAGCAATCAGCCCCAGCATTTT	CASSIIQGIGSNQPQHF
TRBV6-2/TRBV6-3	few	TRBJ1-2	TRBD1	TGTGCCAGCAGTTACGGCGGGACAGATAAAACCTACACCTTC	CASSYGGTDKTYTF
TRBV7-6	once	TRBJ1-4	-	TGTGCCAGCAGCTTTTACGTAGGGGGAGAGGGTAATGAAAAACTGTTTTTT	CASSFYVGGEGNEKLFF
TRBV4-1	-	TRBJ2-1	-	TGCGCCAGCTCTTTCGGCCCGGGAGCAGTCAATGAGCAGTTCTTC	CASSFGPGAVNEQFF